Detailed here is one T cell receptor beta chain. Its specificity is not known. The data stem from a study of vaccination and CD4 T cells after COVID-19. Oncomine TCR Beta short-read sequencing was applied to DNA from cultured CD4+ T cells. A single record per CDR3 protein comes from TCRdb applying MiXCR to the PCR reads. This repertoire shows 13,000 or so distinct CDR3 sequences, approximately 52% found once; its top ten account for 15%. General observations from the study: Median SARS-CoV-2-reactive clonotype numbers rose nonsignificantly, roughly 21 to 38.

Treatment noted: roughly nine-day PBMC culture with coronavirus spike peptide pools or control peptides (ViraFEST assay). Germline lookup yields CDR1 SGDLS and CDR2 YYNGEE. Between the trimmed V and J ends, which lost 3 bases and 0 bases, there was a span of 8 bases. This CDR3 region has 14 residues. This sequence joins TRBV9 and TRBJ2-3; no firm D call. The TCR comes from a human donor who had recovered from COVID-19. The sample was CD4+ T cells from blood, cultured in vitro. The CDR3 spells CASSARPSTDTQYF. In DNA form, the CDR3 reads TGTGCCAGCAGCGCCCGTCCTAGCACAGATACGCAGTATTTT.